The 28 T cell receptor beta chains below come from one sample, sequenced in a study of cytomegalovirus exposure and HLA in healthy donors. Use of 60 Vbeta and 13 Jbeta primers characterized the PCR. Assay used: immunoSEQ multiplex PCR; TCRdb lists only in-frame clones, some missing. The table shows tens of thousands of clones, with 80% to 90% occurring only once. The sequenced material came from PBMCs. The receptors stem from a woman younger than 35 in good health and CMV-seropositive.

The chain combines TRBV2 with TRBJ2-2; 9 bases are shared with TRBD1. Germline V lookup: CDR1 SNHLY, CDR2 FYNNEI. V was clipped by 7 bases and J by 5 bases; unmatched bases: 14. The CDR3 is made up of 17 amino acids. The CDR3 loop is CASKGTGNPRHTGELFF. In nucleotides, the CDR3 is TGTGCCAGCAAAGGGACAGGGAACCCACGCCATACCGGGGAGCTGTTTTTT.

There are a few counts of this clone. The J gene is TRBJ2-6, the V gene TRBV28; D gene ambiguous. The V gene lost 8 bases and the J gene lost 3 bases, with 8 bases spanning the gap. CDR1 MDHEN and CDR2 SYDVKM come from the germline V gene. This CDR3 has 13 residues. The CDR3 DNA reads as TGTGCCAGCTTTTCCTTTGGGGCCAACGTCCTGACTTTC. It is translated as CASFSFGANVLTF.

The chain uses TRBV10-2 and TRBJ1-1; no reliable D call. V gave up 8 bases and J gave up 5 bases, with 15 bases separating them. The CDR3 loop spans 13 amino acids. Germline V gives CDR1 WSHSY, CDR2 SAAADI. CDR3 DNA sequence: TGCGCCAGCCTCCCGGAAGGGAGAACTGAAGCTTTCTTT. Amino acid sequence: CASLPEGRTEAFF.

This clone showed up just once. This rearrangement joins TRBV28 to TRBJ2-7, with 9 nucleotides matching TRBD2. The ends lost 3 bases at V and 5 bases at J; junction bases unmatched: 8. This CDR3 is built from 15 residues. The germline V gene encodes CDR1 MDHEN and CDR2 SYDVKM. The CDR3 loop is CASSFRGREPHEQYF. For the CDR3, the DNA is TGTGCCAGCAGTTTTCGCGGGAGGGAACCCCACGAGCAGTACTTC.

J is TRBJ1-4 and V is TRBV5-8; 11 positions agree with TRBD1. The CDR3 sequence is 16 residues long. V was clipped by 3 bases and J by 7 bases; unmatched bases: 8. Germline CDR1 SGHTS, CDR2 YDEGEE. CDR3 sequence: CASSWGQGVYGEKLFF. CDR3 nucleotides: TGTGCCAGCAGCTGGGGACAGGGGGTCTATGGTGAAAAACTGTTTTTT. Full variable domain (rest looked up from reference TRBV5-8 and TRBJ1-4): EAGVTQSPTHLIKTRGQQATLRCSPISGHTSVYWYQQALGLGLQFLLWYDEGEERNRGNFPPRFSGRQFPNYSSELNVNALELEDSALYLCASSWGQGVYGEKLFFGSGTQLSVL.

This chain uses TRBV6-5 with TRBJ2-1; D gene uncertain. Trimming stripped 2 bases from V and 6 bases from J, with 8 bases between. Germline V gene sequence: CDR1 MNHEY, CDR2 SVGAGI. This CDR3 comprises 13 residues. The CDR3 is CASSYADTNEQFF. In DNA form, the CDR3 reads TGTGCCAGCAGTTACGCGGATACCAATGAGCAGTTCTTC.

V is TRBV27 and J is TRBJ2-1; the D gene is possibly TRBD2 (7 bases). The CDR3 consists of 17 residues. The V gene's germline CDR1 is MNHEY and CDR2 SMNVEV (reference sequence). Trimming pared 2 bases from V and 5 bases from J, leaving 19 bases between. The CDR3 region has the DNA TGTGCCAGCAGTTTAGGCCGGGGGGCTCCTGCGAACAATGAGCAGTTCTTC. The encoded protein is CASSLGRGAPANNEQFF.

The genes are TRBV6-1 and TRBJ2-7; D call uncertain. V lost 1 base and J lost 2, with 9 bases in between. The CDR3 contains 14 residues. Germline lookup yields CDR1 MNHNS and CDR2 SASEGT. The CDR3 spells CASSEGPPPYEQYF. The CDR3 region has the DNA TGTGCCAGCAGTGAAGGGCCCCCGCCCTACGAGCAGTACTTC.

V usage is TRBV5-1 and J usage is TRBJ2-3, with D possibly matching TRBD1 (6 bases). This CDR3 region has 14 residues. V was cut by 3 bases and J by 6 bases, with 14 bases left in between. The germline gives CDR1 SGHRS, CDR2 YFSETQ. The CDR3 loop reads CASSSGQEVDTQYF. The DNA for the CDR3 is TGCGCCAGCAGCTCGGGACAAGAGGTCGATACGCAGTATTTT.

The chain is built from TRBV25-1 and TRBJ2-3; 12 nucleotides line up with TRBD2. Germline V gene data show CDR1 as MGHDK and CDR2 as SYGVNS. This CDR3 spans 13 amino acids. The junction had 6 bases not matched to a gene; V was cut back by 11 bases and J by 6 bases. CDR3 residues: CAGETSGRDTQYF. CDR3 DNA sequence: TGTGCCGGAGAAACTAGCGGGAGGGATACGCAGTATTTT.

The chain uses TRBV4-1 and TRBJ2-1; TRBD2 might be the D (7 bases). Germline loops: CDR1 MGHRA, CDR2 YSYEKL. V lost 5 bases to trimming and J lost 0 bases, with 14 bases between them. The CDR3 loop spans 16 amino acids. The CDR3 loop reads CASSSSGGPSYNEQFF. CDR3 sequence (DNA): TGCGCCAGCAGCTCTTCCGGGGGGCCCTCCTACAATGAGCAGTTCTTC.

This clone was detected a few times. The CDR3 DNA reads TGTGCCAGCAGTCGTAACATACAGCGGGGGAAGGCACAAGAGACCCAGTACTTC. Translating gives CASSRNIQRGKAQETQYF. This chain links TRBV25-1 with TRBJ2-5; 8 bases map to TRBD2. V lost 5 bases to trimming and J lost 2 bases; unmatched junction nucleotides: 16. The germline gives CDR1 MGHDK, CDR2 SYGVNS. There are 18 residues in the CDR3.

V usage is TRBV29-1 and J usage is TRBJ2-7, with 10 bases matching TRBD2. J was trimmed by 7 bases and V by 1 base; bases with no gene match: 1. CDR1 and CDR2 (germline): SQVTM, ANQGSEA. This CDR3 comprises 12 residues. In DNA, the CDR3 is TGCAGCGTTGAAGGACTAGCGGGTGAGCAGTACTTC. Amino acid sequence: CSVEGLAGEQYF.

CDR3 sequence reads: CASSSLRRNEQFF. CDR3 bases: TGTGCCAGCAGTTCCCTAAGGCGGAATGAGCAGTTCTTC. V and J are TRBV28 and TRBJ2-1, with D unclear. Trimming removed 4 bases from V and 7 bases from J, with 11 bases in between. The CDR3 is made up of 13 amino acids. Looked up from germline, CDR1 is MDHEN and CDR2 is SYDVKM.

In its sample, this clone was seen a few times. The CDR3, as DNA: TGCGCCAGCAGCTACTCAGGGGCCTACAATGAGCAGTTCTTC. Amino acid sequence: CASSYSGAYNEQFF. This rearrangement joins TRBV5-1 to TRBJ2-1; the D gene is possibly TRBD1 (6 bases). Between the trimmed V and J ends, which lost 3 bases and 2 bases, there was a span of 9 bases. The germline gives CDR1 SGHRS, CDR2 YFSETQ. This CDR3 has 14 residues.

Comment on this clone: Other nucleotide sequences from this sample produce the same CDR3. The V and J genes are TRBV7-8 and TRBJ2-7; a possible D gene is TRBD1 (5 bases). Germline-derived CDR1 and CDR2 are SGHVS and FQNEAQ. Deletions cut 6 bases from V and 3 bases from J, with 12 bases between. This CDR3 contains 13 residues. The CDR3 is CASSTRTGYEQYF. As DNA, the CDR3 is TGTGCCAGCAGTACAAGAACAGGCTACGAGCAGTACTTC.

The chain uses TRBV5-6 and TRBJ2-3; possibly TRBD2 for D (6 bases). The germline V and J ends were trimmed by 6 bases and 0 bases, with 23 bases remaining between them. The CDR3 sequence is 18 residues long. Germline values: CDR1 SGHDT, CDR2 YYEEEE. The CDR3 coding sequence is TGTGCCAGCAAACGCGGCCGGGGCGGCGGGGCCAGCACAGATACGCAGTATTTT. This translates into CASKRGRGGGASTDTQYF.

The table lists this clone with a count of one. This chain links TRBV6-1 with TRBJ2-5; 7 nucleotides match TRBD2. Germline assignment: CDR1 MNHNS and CDR2 SASEGT. Losses at the gene ends were 6 bases for V and 5 bases for J; bases not matched to a gene: 6. The CDR3 runs to 13 residues. The CDR3 spells CASRLASSETQYF. In DNA form, the CDR3 reads TGTGCCAGCAGACTAGCGAGTTCGGAGACCCAGTACTTC.

The chain links TRBV7-9 to TRBJ2-7; D is perhaps TRBD2 (7 bases). V was trimmed by 4 bases and J by 4 bases, leaving 23 bases between them. The CDR3 runs to 17 residues. Per germline, CDR1 SEHNR and CDR2 FQNEAQ (reference sequence). The CDR3 DNA follows: TGTGCCAGCAGCTCCATGGGGGGGCTCGTCCCCGCTTACGAGCAGTACTTC. Protein product: CASSSMGGLVPAYEQYF.

The CDR3 protein is CAIAGDMQYQAFF. CDR3 DNA: TGTGCCATCGCTGGCGACATGCAGTACCAAGCTTTCTTT. The chain is built from TRBV10-3 and TRBJ1-1; no clear D. The CDR3 spans 13 residues. Germline CDR1 is ENHRY and CDR2 is SYGVKD. V lost 8 bases and J lost 9, with 19 bases in between.

This sequence joins TRBV5-1 and TRBJ2-7; D might be TRBD1 (5 bases). The CDR3 consists of 15 residues. Germline-derived CDR1 and CDR2 are SGHRS and YFSETQ. V dropped 5 bases and J dropped 0 bases, with 15 bases sitting between them. The CDR3 DNA sequence: TGCGCCAGCAGGGGTGTGGGAACAGGCTCCTACGAGCAGTACTTC. Its protein is CASRGVGTGSYEQYF.

V usage is TRBV29-1 and J usage is TRBJ1-2, with TRBD1 matching over 8 bases. Germline CDR1 SQVTM, CDR2 ANQGSEA. This CDR3 contains 19 residues. V gave up 4 bases and J gave up 5 bases; unmatched junction bases: 24. CDR3 DNA: TGCAGCGTTGTAACCCAGGGGTGGTCAGGGGGCCTGGATGTTTATGGCTACACCTTC. As protein: CSVVTQGWSGGLDVYGYTF.

This clone was observed a handful of times. The rearrangement links TRBV5-1 to TRBJ1-1; 8 bases agree with TRBD1. The CDR3 loop spans 15 amino acids. The V gene's germline CDR1 is SGHRS and CDR2 YFSETQ. With V trimmed by 3 bases and J by 1 base, 5 bases remained unmatched. For the CDR3, the DNA is TGCGCCAGCAGCTCTCAGGGGGCAAAGAACACTGAAGCTTTCTTT. Its translation is CASSSQGAKNTEAFF.

The chain employs TRBV30 and TRBJ1-1, with a tentative D call TRBD1 (6 bases). The V gene's germline CDR1 is GTSNPN and CDR2 SVGIG (reference sequence). Trimming took 5 bases from V and 4 from J, leaving 14 bases between them. This CDR3 is 13 amino acids long. CDR3 region: CAWERGAITEAFF. The CDR3 DNA reads TGTGCCTGGGAACGGGGGGCTATCACTGAAGCTTTCTTT.

The DNA for the CDR3 is TGTGCCAGCAGCCCCCCTCTTGGGTGGGAGCTGGGTGAGCAGTACTTC. It encodes CASSPPLGWELGEQYF. The V and J genes are TRBV7-9 and TRBJ2-7; tentatively, D is TRBD2 (5 bases). CDR1 is SEHNR, CDR2 FQNEAQ, per germline (reference sequence). The CDR3 is 16 amino acids. V was cut by 5 bases and J by 7 bases, with 24 bases left in between.

The J gene is TRBJ2-1, the V gene TRBV11-2, with D maybe TRBD1 (5 bases). Germline V gene data show CDR1 as SGHAT and CDR2 as FQNNGV. The CDR3 contains 14 residues. Trimming pared 5 bases from V and 5 bases from J, leaving 13 bases between. CDR3 residues: CASSPGYRNNEQFF. CDR3 nucleotide sequence: TGTGCCAGCAGCCCAGGGTACCGGAACAATGAGCAGTTCTTC. The complete variable domain, with remaining parts taken from reference TRBV11-2 and TRBJ2-1, reads EAGVAQSPRYKIIEKRQSVAFWCNPISGHATLYWYQQILGQGPKLLIQFQNNGVVDDSQLPKDRFSAERLKGVDSTLKIQPAKLEDSAVYLCASSPGYRNNEQFFGPGTRLTVL.

V usage is TRBV7-2 and J usage is TRBJ2-7; D is perhaps TRBD2 (6 bases). This CDR3 region has 17 residues. Per the germline V gene, CDR1 is SGHTA and CDR2 is FQGNSA. The germline V and J ends were trimmed by 5 bases and 3 bases, with 23 bases remaining between them. Written as DNA, the CDR3 is TGTGCCAGCAGCAAACAAGGGACTTCAGGGTCGCTCTACGAGCAGTACTTC. Translating gives CASSKQGTSGSLYEQYF.

The chain combines TRBV19 with TRBJ1-4, with a possible D match to TRBD1 (6 bases). Germline loops: CDR1 LNHDA, CDR2 SQIVND (reference sequence). V was trimmed by 9 bases and J by 8 bases, leaving 19 bases between them. The CDR3 extends over 14 amino acids. The CDR3 sequence: CASRPQGLLEKLFF. DNA of the CDR3: TGTGCCAGCCGACCTCAGGGGCTATTAGAAAAACTGTTTTTT.